This T cell receptor (beta chain) appears in the sequencing data of a study of blood T cells in healthy people across ages. The wider study: Researchers report that template switching captured about one barcoded beta molecule per two T cells.

Study-wide results and caveats: Observed TCR beta diversity per million T cells went down as age went up. This fall followed a roughly linear course with age.

Germline CDR1 and CDR2: SGHNT and YENEEA. The CDR3 sequence is 15 residues long. Sample-barcoded 5' priming and a J-beta primer mix drove a second PCR of about 6 to 12 cycles. Each CDR3 protein gets one entry after TCRdb re-called the 5' RACE reads with MiXCR. This table holds about 720,000 distinct CDR3 sequences, 25% found once. Total RNA was isolated from each sample in quantities of at least 5 micrograms. This clonotype was counted many times. Its antigen remains unknown. These same records also appear under a second study, on T cells of mothers and their children. From that paper: Extraction yielded RNA that went, in full, into cDNA synthesis at about 1.5 ug per 15 ul.

Sequenced material: blood. This chain joins TRBV11-3 and TRBJ2-5, with 7 bases that match TRBD2. The assigned J gene may be wrong: the sequence end matches TRBJ2-1 better. This clonotype originated in a boy between 5 and 17 years old in good health. The CDR3 here is CASSLRGTGGNEQFF. The CDR3 DNA reads as TGTGCCAGCAGCCTTAGAGGAACGGGGGGCAATGAGCAGTTCTTC.